The sequence of this TCR beta chain was determined in a study of control samples from healthy donors and cancer patients. Germline V gene sequence: CDR1 SNHLY, CDR2 FYNNEI. With 5 bases clipped from V and 4 bases from J, the junction kept 5 bases outside the gene matches. The CDR3 extends over 15 amino acids. This table comes from immunoSEQ multiplex PCR, and its TCRdb copy is limited to in-frame clones, with some not included. Of some 120,000 clones in the sample, roughly 91% were seen once. The clonotype originates from a woman between 65 and 79 years old in good health. Material: blood. This chain connects TRBV2 to TRBJ1-6, with TRBD1 matching 7 bases. The CDR3 is CASSQPGQYNSPLHF. The CDR3 region has the DNA TGTGCCAGCAGTCAACCGGGACAGTATAATTCACCCCTCCACTTT.